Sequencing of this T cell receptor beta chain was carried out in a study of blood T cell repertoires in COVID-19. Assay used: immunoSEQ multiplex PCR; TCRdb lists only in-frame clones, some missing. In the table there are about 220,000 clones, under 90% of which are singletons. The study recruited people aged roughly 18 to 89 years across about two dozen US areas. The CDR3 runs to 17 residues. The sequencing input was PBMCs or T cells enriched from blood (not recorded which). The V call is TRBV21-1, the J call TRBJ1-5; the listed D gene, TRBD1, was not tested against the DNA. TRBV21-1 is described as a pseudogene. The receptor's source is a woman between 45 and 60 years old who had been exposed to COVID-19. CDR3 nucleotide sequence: TGTGCCAGCAGCAAAGAACAGGAGCGATTTTGCAATCAGCCCCAGCATTTT. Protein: CASSKEQERFCNQPQHF.